These 7 T cell receptor beta chains were sequenced from one sample in a study of blood T cell repertoires in COVID-19. Profiled with immunoSEQ multiplex PCR; TCRdb holds only in-frame clones, not every one. The sample shows approximately 180,000 clones, almost 80% of them seen only once. The sequencing sample was made of PBMCs or T cells enriched from blood (not recorded which). These receptors were collected from a woman in her fifties or sixties who had recovered from COVID-19.

The chain's CDR3 is CATSPRGGRVTGELFF. CDR3 bases: TGTGCCACCAGCCCCCGGGGGGGGCGGGTCACCGGGGAGCTGTTTTTT. This chain connects TRBV15 to TRBJ2-2; 8 positions agree with TRBD2. The CDR3 consists of 16 residues. Germline V gives CDR1 LNHNV, CDR2 YYDKDF (reference sequence). J gave up 4 bases and V 5 bases, and 9 bases lay outside the gene matches.

V and J are TRBV25-1 and TRBJ2-1, with TRBD2 matching 8 bases. V was clipped by 4 bases and J by 15 bases; unmatched bases: 5. The CDR3 loop spans 11 amino acids. Germline CDR1 reads MGHDK; CDR2 reads SYGVNS. This CDR3 is CASSAGTRVFF. As DNA, the CDR3 is TGTGCCAGCAGTGCCGGGACTAGGGTGTTCTTC.

The chain is built from TRBV11-2 and TRBJ2-5; TRBD2 might be the D (7 bases). This CDR3 comprises 14 residues. Per germline, CDR1 SGHAT and CDR2 FQNNGV. Trimming removed 5 bases at V and 4 bases at J, with 14 bases between. CDR3 region: CASSKGERGETQYF. The DNA of the CDR3 is TGTGCCAGCAGCAAGGGGGAGCGGGGAGAGACCCAGTACTTC. Complete variable domain (other parts from reference TRBV11-2 and TRBJ2-5): EAGVAQSPRYKIIEKRQSVAFWCNPISGHATLYWYQQILGQGPKLLIQFQNNGVVDDSQLPKDRFSAERLKGVDSTLKIQPAKLEDSAVYLCASSKGERGETQYFGPGTRLLVL.

This chain links TRBV12-1 with TRBJ2-1; TRBD2, as called in the table, went unchecked against the DNA. TRBV12-1 is flagged as a pseudogene. The CDR3 is 21 residues long. The CDR3 DNA reads TGTGCCAGCAGCTTTGCCGCCGGACTAGCGGGGGTGGGGTTTAATTGGAATGAGCAGTTCTTC. Translation: CASSFAAGLAGVGFNWNEQFF.

The chain recombines TRBV10-2 with TRBJ2-3; 9 bases line up with TRBD2. The CDR3 extends over 15 amino acids. In germline, CDR1 is WSHSY, CDR2 SAAADI. J lost 0 bases, V lost 10 bases, and 8 bases had no gene match. The CDR3 protein is CATSASGVSTDTQYF. CDR3 nucleotide sequence: TGCGCCACCTCCGCTAGCGGGGTGAGCACAGATACGCAGTATTTT.

Worth noting for this clone: Distinct nucleotide sequences in the sample also encode this CDR3. V is TRBV5-1 and J is TRBJ2-2; D unclear. The germline V gene encodes CDR1 SGHRS and CDR2 YFSETQ. Between the trimmed V and J ends, which lost 1 base and 1 base, there was a span of 5 bases. The CDR3 is 14 residues long. CDR3 in amino acids: CASSLTVNTGELFF. CDR3 in DNA: TGCGCCAGCAGCTTGACAGTGAACACCGGGGAGCTGTTTTTT.

V and J are TRBV4-2 and TRBJ2-1; 12 nucleotides line up with TRBD2. Trimming at V came to 5 bases and at J to 7 bases, leaving 6 bases not matched to a gene. The CDR3 sequence is 15 residues long. Germline assignment: CDR1 LGHNA and CDR2 YNFKEQ. The CDR3 DNA follows: TGTGCCAGCAGCTCGCTAGCGGGAGGGAGGAATGAGCAGTTCTTC. This sequence encodes CASSSLAGGRNEQFF.